The 32 T cell receptor beta chains below all came from one sample that was sequenced in a study of CD8 T cells in Susac syndrome. Random hexamers primed reverse transcription of roughly 0.5 to 1 ug RNA. MiXCR, applied by TCRdb to the immunoSEQ multiplex PCR reads, yields one record per CDR3 protein. This table holds 150,000 to 200,000 distinct CDR3 sequences, about 91% found once. Input material: CD4+ T cells from PBMCs. These TCRs come from a human donor with Susac syndrome.

V gene TRBV24-1 combines with J gene TRBJ2-1, with 7 bases identical to TRBD1. The V gene's germline CDR1 is KGHDR and CDR2 SFDVKD. There are 13 residues in the CDR3. V shed 8 bases and J 7 bases; nucleotides not matched to a gene: 7. CDR3 in amino acids: CATNDRARNEQFF. The CDR3 DNA reads as TGTGCCACCAATGACAGGGCCCGGAATGAGCAGTTCTTC.

V usage is TRBV3-1 and J usage is TRBJ1-2; TRBD1 matches at 7 bases. Germline V gene data show CDR1 as LGHDT and CDR2 as YNNKEL (reference sequence). The CDR3 sequence is 13 residues long. V trimming: 1 base; J trimming: 6 bases; junction bases outside the gene matches: 2. The CDR3 here is CASSQGQGNGYTF. The CDR3 DNA reads as TGTGCCAGCAGCCAAGGACAGGGCAATGGCTACACCTTC.

This sequence joins TRBV14 and TRBJ2-1; D is ambiguous. The CDR3 sequence is 13 residues long. Germline V gene data show CDR1 as SGHDN and CDR2 as FVKESK. V was pared by 4 bases and J by 8 bases, with 12 bases between. The CDR3, as DNA: TGTGCCAGCAGCCTAGCACGTGGCCATGAGCAGTTCTTC. Its translation: CASSLARGHEQFF.

This rearrangement joins TRBV9 to TRBJ2-5, with 12 bases matching TRBD1. With V trimmed by 3 bases and J by 4 bases, 7 bases remained unmatched. CDR3 size: 16 residues. Germline-derived CDR1 and CDR2 are SGDLS and YYNGEE. The CDR3: CASSGWGQGAGETQYF. The CDR3 DNA sequence: TGTGCCAGCAGCGGTTGGGGACAGGGGGCAGGAGAGACCCAGTACTTC.

This chain links TRBV12-3 or TRBV12-4 with TRBJ1-1, with D unclear. Trimming removed 5 bases from V and 1 base from J, with 14 bases in between. The length of the CDR3 is 15 residues. In nucleotides, the CDR3 is TGTGCCAGCAGTGCACACTGGACTGCGAACACTGAAGCTTTCTTT. Translated: CASSAHWTANTEAFF.

The chain combines TRBV24-1 with TRBJ2-3; D may be TRBD2 (6 bases). The germline V gene encodes CDR1 KGHDR and CDR2 SFDVKD. Trimming left V 9 bases short and J 0 bases short, with 12 bases between. This CDR3 contains 14 residues. CDR3 sequence: CATAPGTSTDTQYF. The CDR3 DNA reads TGTGCCACCGCTCCGGGGACTAGCACAGATACGCAGTATTTT.

The chain joins TRBV18 to TRBJ2-7, with TRBD1 identical over 8 bases. From germline, CDR1 is KGHSH and CDR2 LQKENI. CDR3 length equals 13 residues. Losses at the gene ends were 4 bases for V and 5 bases for J; bases not matched to a gene: 4. CDR3 amino acids: CASSLPTGDEQYF. For the CDR3, the DNA is TGTGCCAGCTCACTCCCGACAGGGGACGAGCAGTACTTC. Based on the CDR3 plus reference TRBV18 and TRBJ2-7, the full variable domain is NAGVMQNPRHLVRRRGQEARLRCSPMKGHSHVYWYRQLPEEGLKFMVYLQKENIIDESGMPKERFSAEFPKEGPSILRIQQVVRGDSAAYFCASSLPTGDEQYFGPGTRLTVT.

J is TRBJ2-2 and V is TRBV18; D might be TRBD2 (5 bases). Trimming removed 1 base at V and 3 bases at J, with 15 bases between. CDR1 and CDR2 (germline): KGHSH, LQKENI. The CDR3 has 17 residues. The CDR3 DNA reads TGTGCCAGCTCACCACTCTTGAACAAGGACTACACCGGGGAGCTGTTTTTT. Translated: CASSPLLNKDYTGELFF.

The rearrangement links TRBV7-9 to TRBJ2-7, with 11 bases matching TRBD2. CDR1 SEHNR and CDR2 FQNEAQ come from the germline V gene (reference sequence). This CDR3 spans 13 amino acids. V gave up 6 bases and J gave up 13 bases; unmatched junction bases: 11. CDR3 sequence reads: CASRAGTSGGLYF. The CDR3 nucleotides read TGTGCCAGCAGGGCCGGGACTAGCGGTGGTCTTTACTTC.

The chain uses TRBV10-3 and TRBJ1-1; 10 nucleotides line up with TRBD1. Trimming took 5 bases from V and 6 from J; bases not matched to a gene: 6. The CDR3 length is 14 residues. CDR1 and CDR2 (germline): ENHRY, SYGVKD. The CDR3 bases are TGTGCCATCAGTCCCGGGACAGGGGTCGCTGAAGCTTTCTTT. Translating gives CAISPGTGVAEAFF.

The J gene is TRBJ2-2, the V gene TRBV24-1; 7 bases line up with TRBD1. J lost 3 bases, V lost 0 bases, and 9 bases had no gene match. Germline V gene data show CDR1 as KGHDR and CDR2 as SFDVKD. The CDR3 has 18 residues. The CDR3 reads CATSDLLNHRGDTGELFF. The DNA of the CDR3 is TGTGCCACCAGTGATTTGTTGAATCACAGGGGAGACACCGGGGAGCTGTTTTTT.

CDR3 bases: TGTGCCAGCAGTTTGTCATCTAGCGGGGGAACTAAAAACATTCAGTACTTC. Translating it yields CASSLSSSGGTKNIQYF. The J gene is TRBJ2-4, the V gene TRBV12-3 or TRBV12-4; 10 bases line up with TRBD2. The CDR3 is made up of 17 amino acids. V was pared by 3 bases and J by 4 bases, with 9 bases of the junction left unmatched.

J is TRBJ1-2 and V is TRBV7-2; the match to TRBD1 covers 10 bases. From germline, CDR1 is SGHTA and CDR2 FQGNSA. With 5 bases clipped from V and 8 bases from J, the junction kept 8 bases outside the gene matches. This CDR3 contains 14 residues. The CDR3 coding sequence is TGTGCCAGCAGCCTCGACAGGGGGCGAAAGGGCTACACCTTC. Protein: CASSLDRGRKGYTF.

The CDR3: CASSTDSETQYF. The CDR3 DNA reads TGTGCCAGCAGTACGGACAGCGAGACCCAGTACTTC. This rearrangement joins TRBV6-6 to TRBJ2-5; possibly TRBD1 for D (6 bases). The CDR3 loop spans 12 amino acids. V lost 5 bases and J lost 5, with 9 bases in between. Germline lookup yields CDR1 MNHNY and CDR2 SVGAGI (reference sequence).

This clonotype was seen just once. This sequence joins TRBV20-1 and TRBJ2-5; D is perhaps TRBD2 (5 bases). CDR1 DFQATT and CDR2 SNEGSKA come from the germline V gene (reference sequence). Trimming took off 5 bases at V and 3 bases at J, with 16 bases between the two ends. This CDR3 region has 14 residues. This chain's CDR3 is CSAPPGGRKETQYF. CDR3 nucleotides: TGCAGTGCTCCCCCGGGTGGGAGAAAAGAGACCCAGTACTTC.

V usage is TRBV5-1 and J usage is TRBJ1-6; unclear D gene. V gave up 4 bases and J gave up 9 bases, with 8 bases separating them. The CDR3 spans 12 residues. Per germline, CDR1 SGHRS and CDR2 YFSETQ. The CDR3 coding sequence is TGCGCCAGCAGCGACATAGGTTCACCCCTCCACTTT. Translating it yields CASSDIGSPLHF.

V usage is TRBV2 and J usage is TRBJ2-1; perhaps TRBD1 as D (5 bases). CDR1 and CDR2 (germline): SNHLY, FYNNEI. The length of the CDR3 is 14 residues. V dropped 4 bases and J dropped 0 bases, with 7 bases sitting between them. The CDR3 loop is CASSAQGSYNEQFF. Written as DNA, the CDR3 is TGTGCCAGCAGTGCGCAGGGCTCCTACAATGAGCAGTTCTTC.

This chain uses TRBV18 with TRBJ2-5; 10 bases line up with TRBD1. CDR1 and CDR2 (germline): KGHSH, LQKENI. Trimming at V came to 5 bases and at J to 5 bases, leaving 8 bases not matched to a gene. This CDR3 comprises 15 residues. The CDR3 protein is CASSSDRGLRETQYF. CDR3 DNA: TGTGCCAGCTCATCCGACAGGGGGCTCAGGGAGACCCAGTACTTC.

This clonotype showed up just once. CDR3: CSVATSGSPDTQYF. The DNA of the CDR3 is TGCAGCGTTGCGACTAGCGGGAGTCCAGATACGCAGTATTTT. The chain uses TRBV29-1 and TRBJ2-3; 12 bases align to TRBD2. CDR1 is SQVTM and CDR2 is ANQGSEA in the germline V gene. V was pared by 4 bases and J by 4 bases, with 3 bases of the junction left unmatched. The CDR3 has 14 residues.

The chain is built from TRBV2 and TRBJ2-2, with D uncertain. The V and J ends lost 5 bases and 0 bases respectively, with 13 bases between them. The CDR3 contains 16 residues. Germline lookup yields CDR1 SNHLY and CDR2 FYNNEI. CDR3 nucleotide sequence: TGTGCCAGCAGTTTTTCGGGTATCGCGAACACCGGGGAGCTGTTTTTT. It encodes CASSFSGIANTGELFF.

The chain couples TRBV4-2 to TRBJ2-2; maybe TRBD2 (6 bases). In germline, CDR1 is LGHNA, CDR2 YNFKEQ. The CDR3 is 13 amino acids. V lost 1 base, J lost 7 bases, and 7 bases lay in between. CDR3 amino acids: CASSQGRDGELFF. The CDR3, as DNA: TGTGCCAGCAGCCAAGGGCGGGACGGGGAGCTGTTTTTT.

This clonotype was recorded only once. V is TRBV7-2 and J is TRBJ2-1; TRBD2 might be the D (5 bases). This CDR3 spans 12 amino acids. Germline lookup yields CDR1 SGHTA and CDR2 FQGNSA. V was shortened by 4 bases and J by 6 bases, with 7 bases between the two germline ends. CDR3 residues: CASSWTGNEQFF. The CDR3 DNA reads as TGTGCCAGCAGCTGGACTGGCAATGAGCAGTTCTTC.

A few counts support this clonotype. The chain uses TRBV4-1 and TRBJ2-7, with no clear D. The CDR3 contains 15 residues. Looked up from germline, CDR1 is MGHRA and CDR2 is YSYEKL. Trimming took off 1 base at V and 6 bases at J, with 16 bases between the two ends. The CDR3 sequence is CASSQVFGGPGEQYF. For the CDR3, the DNA is TGCGCCAGCAGCCAAGTATTCGGTGGTCCTGGCGAGCAGTACTTC.

The chain uses TRBV19 and TRBJ1-5; no definite D call. Germline CDR1 LNHDA, CDR2 SQIVND (reference sequence). The CDR3 loop spans 16 amino acids. The V gene lost 5 bases and the J gene lost 3 bases, with 17 bases spanning the gap. The DNA of the CDR3 is TGTGCCAGTAGTTCCTATGAGGAACTTTTCAATCAGCCCCAGCATTTT. Encoded protein: CASSSYEELFNQPQHF.

This clonotype was seen only once. V gene TRBV12-3 or TRBV12-4 combines with J gene TRBJ2-7; TRBD1 aligns across 7 bases. J was trimmed by 2 bases and V by 3 bases; bases with no gene match: 7. The CDR3 runs 15 residues. The CDR3 DNA is TGTGCCAGCAGTTTTCAGGGGGTATTAACCTACGAGCAGTACTTC. Protein product: CASSFQGVLTYEQYF.

The J gene is TRBJ2-5, the V gene TRBV18, with D possibly being TRBD2 (5 bases). The length of the CDR3 is 13 residues. V was shortened by 4 bases and J by 1 base, with 7 bases between the two germline ends. The germline V gene has CDR1 KGHSH and CDR2 LQKENI. As DNA, the CDR3 is TGTGCCAGCTCACAAGCGGTCCAAGAGACCCAGTACTTC. Translation gives CASSQAVQETQYF.

This chain uses TRBV20-1 with TRBJ2-4; either TRBD1 or TRBD2 may fit D (5 bases each). Germline V CDR1 and CDR2: DFQATT, SNEGSKA (reference sequence). The CDR3 totals 13 residues. V lost 6 bases to trimming and J lost 4 bases, with 13 bases between them. CDR3 sequence (DNA): TGCAGTGCCCCCCGGGACGCTAAAAACATTCAGTACTTC. This encodes CSAPRDAKNIQYF.

The rearrangement joins TRBV3-1 to TRBJ1-2; TRBD1 is a possible D gene (5 bases). CDR1 is LGHDT and CDR2 is YNNKEL in the germline V gene (reference sequence). Trimming took 1 base from V and 4 from J, leaving 16 bases between them. The CDR3 length is 16 residues. CDR3 in amino acids: CASSQAGRQPLYGYTF. DNA of the CDR3: TGTGCCAGCAGCCAAGCGGGCCGACAGCCTCTCTATGGCTACACCTTC.

The chain links TRBV6-1 to TRBJ2-4; 12 bases align to TRBD2. CDR1 is MNHNS and CDR2 is SASEGT in the germline V gene. There are 18 residues in the CDR3. V gave up 7 bases and J gave up 2 bases; unmatched junction bases: 12. The CDR3 loop reads CASKEPSGRAGTKNIQYF. The CDR3 DNA is TGTGCCAGCAAAGAACCTAGCGGGAGGGCCGGGACCAAAAACATTCAGTACTTC.

V gene TRBV9 combines with J gene TRBJ1-1, with a possible D match to TRBD1 (5 bases). Looked up from germline, CDR1 is SGDLS and CDR2 is YYNGEE. The length of the CDR3 is 15 residues. V lost 4 bases, J lost 9 bases, and 22 bases lay in between. CDR3 sequence reads: CASSPPDGTAPKAFF. Here the CDR3 DNA reads TGTGCCAGCAGCCCACCAGACGGGACTGCCCCTAAAGCTTTCTTT.

The chain recombines TRBV12-3 or TRBV12-4 with TRBJ1-1, with a possible D match to TRBD1 (5 bases). Trimming pared 4 bases from V and 1 base from J, leaving 10 bases between. This CDR3 has 14 residues. The chain's CDR3 is CASSSGHQNTEAFF. CDR3 DNA: TGTGCCAGCAGTTCCGGACACCAGAACACTGAAGCTTTCTTT.

The genes are TRBV7-2 and TRBJ1-5; D remains ambiguous. The CDR3 covers 14 residues. Trimming took off 6 bases at V and 6 bases at J, with 15 bases between the two ends. Germline V gene lookup returns CDR1 SGHTA and CDR2 FQGNSA. CDR3 DNA: TGTGCCAGCAGTTCCGGCCGGGGAGGTCAGCCCCAGCATTTT. This translates into CASSSGRGGQPQHF.